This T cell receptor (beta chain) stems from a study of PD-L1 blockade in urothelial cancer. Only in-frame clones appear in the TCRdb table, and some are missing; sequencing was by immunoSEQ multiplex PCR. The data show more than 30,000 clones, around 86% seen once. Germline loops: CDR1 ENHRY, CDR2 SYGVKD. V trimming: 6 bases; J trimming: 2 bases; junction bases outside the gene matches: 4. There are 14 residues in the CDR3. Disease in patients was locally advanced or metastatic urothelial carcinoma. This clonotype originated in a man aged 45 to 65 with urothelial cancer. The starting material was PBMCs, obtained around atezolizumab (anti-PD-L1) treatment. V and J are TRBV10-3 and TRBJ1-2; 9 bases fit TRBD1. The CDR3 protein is CAIREQGANYGYTF. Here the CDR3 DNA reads TGTGCCATCAGAGAACAGGGGGCAAACTATGGCTACACCTTC.